The source of this T cell receptor beta chain is a study of T cell responses to AZD1222 COVID-19 vaccine. Broader study findings: Spike-specific TCR breadth and depth both grew after two AZD1222 doses. At 160-218 and 743-854, vaccine-associated CD4 TCRs were dominant, and they spanned spike. Donor demographics were predominantly white British with a female majority; clonal diversity may be underestimated. No day 14 peak samples; only post-peak repertoires were characterized.

V lost 1 base and J 5 bases, leaving 12 bases between the germline ends. The CDR3 is 15 amino acids. Germline-derived CDR1 and CDR2 are MGHRA and YSYEKL. On this clone: The antigen is not known.

Profiled with immunoSEQ multiplex PCR; TCRdb holds only in-frame clones, not every one. Of about 140,000 clones listed, 90% to 95% were seen once; the top ten hold 7.5% to 9.5%. The receptor's source is an adult in good health. The specimen comprised peripheral blood, sampled on day 0 of AZD1222 vaccination. The gene calls are TRBV4-1 and TRBJ1-5; a possible D gene is TRBD1 (6 bases). The CDR3 sequence is CASSQVGGGDQPQHF. The CDR3 DNA is TGCGCCAGCAGCCAAGTTGGAGGGGGAGATCAGCCCCAGCATTTT.